The sequence of this T cell receptor beta chain was determined in a study of T cells in Graves' hyperthyroidism and ophthalmopathy. Across the study: Peripheral blood sampling occurred at initial diagnosis, before any treatment.

The TCR beta CDR3 regions underwent amplification using RNA transcripts as the source. HTBI primers were used for first-round RT-PCR of the TCR CDR3. TCRdb called the multiplex PCR reads again in MiXCR, with one record for every CDR3 protein. The sample lists roughly 500,000 distinct CDR3 sequences, approximately 15% occurring once. Germline loops: CDR1 WNHNN, CDR2 SYGVQD (reference sequence). V was pared by 4 bases and J by 4 bases, with 7 bases between. The CDR3 loop spans 13 amino acids. Hyperthyroidism in the patients, aged 18 to 65, was newly diagnosed and under 2 months in duration. The source of the PBMCs was 10 ml of fresh peripheral blood. This clonotype occurred a few times.

The receptor was isolated from a woman between 25 and 40 years old with Graves' hyperthyroidism that later progressed to Graves' ophthalmopathy. This rearrangement joins TRBV10-1 to TRBJ1-4; a possible D gene is TRBD1 (5 bases). The sequencing sample was made of blood. The CDR3 DNA reads as TGCGCCAGCAGTGCGGGACTTAATGAAAAACTGTTTTTT. This gives the protein CASSAGLNEKLFF.